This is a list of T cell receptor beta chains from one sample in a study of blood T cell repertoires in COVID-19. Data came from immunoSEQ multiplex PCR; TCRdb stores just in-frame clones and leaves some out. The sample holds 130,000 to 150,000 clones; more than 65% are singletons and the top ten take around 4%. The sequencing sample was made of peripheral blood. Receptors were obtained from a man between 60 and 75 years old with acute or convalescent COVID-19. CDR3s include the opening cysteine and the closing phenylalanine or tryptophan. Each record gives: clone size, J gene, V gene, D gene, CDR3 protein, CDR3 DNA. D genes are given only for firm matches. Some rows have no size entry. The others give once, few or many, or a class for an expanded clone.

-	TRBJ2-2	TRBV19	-	CASSAHTNTGELFF	TGTGCCAGTAGCGCACATACGAACACCGGGGAGCTGTTTTTT
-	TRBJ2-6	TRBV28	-	CASTTPGGGGANVLTF	TGTGCCAGCACTACCCCAGGGGGAGGTGGGGCCAACGTCCTGACTTTC
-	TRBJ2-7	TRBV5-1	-	CASSPAVGASYEQYF	TGCGCCAGCAGCCCAGCTGTGGGAGCTTCCTACGAGCAGTACTTC
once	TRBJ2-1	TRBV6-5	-	CASSSPGLANEQFF	TGTGCCAGCAGTTCCCCCGGACTTGCAAATGAGCAGTTCTTC
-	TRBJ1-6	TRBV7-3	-	CASSSSTGMGSPLHF	TGTGCCAGCAGCTCGTCGACAGGAATGGGGTCACCCCTCCACTTT
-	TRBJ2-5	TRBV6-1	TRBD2	CASSEAPSGSSQETQYF	TGTGCCAGCAGTGAAGCTCCTAGCGGGAGTTCTCAAGAGACCCAGTACTTC
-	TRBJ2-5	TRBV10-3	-	CAISDIRVGETQYF	TGTGCCATCAGTGACATCAGGGTTGGAGAGACCCAGTACTTC
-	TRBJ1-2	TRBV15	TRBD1	CATSHRGTYGYTF	TGTGCCACCAGCCACAGGGGAACCTATGGCTACACCTTC
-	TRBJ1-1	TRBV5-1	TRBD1	CASSDRDTEAFF	TGCGCCAGCAGCGACAGGGACACTGAAGCTTTCTTT
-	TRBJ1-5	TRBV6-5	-	CASEQGRSNQPQHF	TGTGCCAGTGAACAGGGCAGGAGCAATCAGCCCCAGCATTTT
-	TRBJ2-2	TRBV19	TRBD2	CASRLAGGTGELFF	TGTGCCAGTAGACTAGCGGGAGGGACCGGGGAGCTGTTTTTT
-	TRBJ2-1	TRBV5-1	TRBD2	CASSPASGRDEQFF	TGCGCCAGCAGCCCTGCTAGCGGGAGGGATGAGCAGTTCTTC
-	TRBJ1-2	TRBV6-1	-	CASSDPLNYGYTF	TGTGCCAGCAGTGACCCTTTAAACTATGGCTACACCTTC
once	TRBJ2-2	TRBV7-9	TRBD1	CASSLARQGGSTGELFF	TGTGCCAGCAGCTTAGCCCGACAGGGGGGCAGCACCGGGGAGCTGTTTTTT
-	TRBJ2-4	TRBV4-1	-	CASSQGGGAKNIQYF	TGCGCCAGCAGCCAGGGAGGTGGGGCCAAAAACATTCAGTACTTC
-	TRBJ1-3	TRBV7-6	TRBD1	CASSPRQGAGNTIYF	TGTGCCAGCAGCCCGAGACAGGGCGCTGGAAACACCATATATTTT
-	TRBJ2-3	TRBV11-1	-	CASSSGTQATLRGQYF	TGTGCCAGCAGCTCCGGGACACAAGCTACCCTCCGCGGGCAGTATTTT
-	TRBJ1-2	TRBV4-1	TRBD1	CASSQDPPRDSIIHYGYTF	TGCGCCAGCAGCCAAGATCCCCCGCGGGACAGTATAATACACTATGGCTACACCTTC
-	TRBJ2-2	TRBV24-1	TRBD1	CATSDEGTGDTGELFF	TGTGCCACCAGTGATGAGGGGACAGGGGACACCGGGGAGCTGTTTTTT
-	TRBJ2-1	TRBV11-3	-	CASSPRGMSSYNEQFF	TGTGCCAGCAGCCCGCGGGGAATGAGCTCCTACAATGAGCAGTTCTTC
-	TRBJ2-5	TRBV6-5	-	CASSYSSWGRETQYF	TGTGCCAGCAGTTACTCGTCATGGGGGCGAGAGACCCAGTACTTC
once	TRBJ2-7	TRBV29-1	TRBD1	CSVAGQASREQYF	TGCAGCGTTGCGGGACAGGCCTCTCGAGAGCAGTACTTC
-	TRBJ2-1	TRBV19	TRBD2	CASSPSTSGYYNEQFF	TGTGCCAGTAGTCCCTCCACTAGCGGGTATTACAATGAGCAGTTCTTC
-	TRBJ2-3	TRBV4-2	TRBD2	CASTRLAGTNTDTQYF	TGTGCCAGCACCCGACTAGCGGGAACTAACACAGATACGCAGTATTTT
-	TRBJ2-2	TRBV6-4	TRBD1	CASSGQAGELFF	TGTGCCAGCAGCGGACAGGCCGGGGAGCTGTTTTTT
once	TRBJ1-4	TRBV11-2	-	CASSSGVGASNEKLFF	TGTGCCAGCAGCTCCGGGGTGGGGGCCTCTAATGAAAAACTGTTTTTT
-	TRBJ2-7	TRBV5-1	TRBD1	CASSSGQGGLYF	TGCGCCAGCAGCTCGGGACAGGGAGGTCTGTACTTC
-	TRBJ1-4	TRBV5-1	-	CASSSGRGEKLFF	TGCGCCAGCAGCAGTGGTCGGGGTGAAAAACTGTTTTTT
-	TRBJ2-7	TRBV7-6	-	CASSLMSTGTYEQYF	TGTGCCAGCAGCTTAATGAGCACAGGGACCTACGAGCAGTACTTC
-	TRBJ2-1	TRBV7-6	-	CASSLVAGNYNEQFF	TGTGCCAGCAGCTTAGTGGCGGGGAACTACAATGAGCAGTTCTTC
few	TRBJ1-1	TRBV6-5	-	CASRSYRGDTEAFF	TGTGCCAGCAGGAGTTATCGGGGGGACACTGAAGCTTTCTTT
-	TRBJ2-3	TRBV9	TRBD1	CASSLPGQGFTDTQYF	TGTGCCAGCAGTCTTCCGGGACAGGGATTTACAGATACGCAGTATTTT
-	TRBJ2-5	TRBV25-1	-	CVRDSEFVETQYF	TGTGTCCGGGACTCTGAGTTCGTGGAGACCCAGTACTTC
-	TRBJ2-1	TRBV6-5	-	CASSTGHGEFGEQFF	TGTGCCAGCAGCACAGGACACGGAGAGTTCGGTGAGCAGTTCTTC
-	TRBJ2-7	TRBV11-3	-	CASSQNQEQYF	TGTGCCAGCAGCCAAAACCAGGAGCAGTACTTC
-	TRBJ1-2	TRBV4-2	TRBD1	CASSLKVTGPNDYTF	TGTGCCAGCAGCCTAAAAGTGACAGGGCCAAACGACTACACCTTC
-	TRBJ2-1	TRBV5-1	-	CASSWEVQGRGEQFF	TGCGCCAGCAGCTGGGAAGTTCAGGGGCGAGGAGAGCAGTTCTTC
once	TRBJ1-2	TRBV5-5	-	CASSLEGGRDYGYTF	TGTGCCAGCAGCTTGGAAGGAGGACGAGACTATGGCTACACCTTC
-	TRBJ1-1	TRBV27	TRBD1	CASRPPSYRGDTEAFF	TGTGCCAGCCGGCCCCCTAGCTACAGGGGAGACACTGAAGCTTTCTTT
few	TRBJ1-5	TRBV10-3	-	CAISEGQGNQPQHF	TGTGCCATCAGTGAGGGGCAGGGCAATCAGCCCCAGCATTTT
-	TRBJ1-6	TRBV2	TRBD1	CASSETGGGYNSPLHF	TGTGCCAGCAGTGAGACAGGGGGCGGCTATAATTCACCCCTCCACTTT
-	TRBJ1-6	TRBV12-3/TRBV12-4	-	CASLYRGNSPLHF	TGTGCCAGCTTATATAGAGGAAATTCACCCCTCCACTTT
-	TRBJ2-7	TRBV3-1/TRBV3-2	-	CASSPGDSYEQYF	TGTGCCAGCAGCCCGGGGGACTCCTACGAGCAGTACTTC
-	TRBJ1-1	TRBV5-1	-	CASSLAQGSTEAFF	TGCGCCAGCAGCTTGGCCCAGGGGTCCACTGAAGCTTTCTTT
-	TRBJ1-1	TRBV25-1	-	CASSALGGGDTEAFF	TGTGCCAGCAGTGCCCTGGGGGGTGGGGACACTGAAGCTTTCTTT
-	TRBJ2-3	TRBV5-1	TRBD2	CASSFGLANTDTQYF	TGCGCCAGCAGCTTCGGACTAGCCAACACAGATACGCAGTATTTT
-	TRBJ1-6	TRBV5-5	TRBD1	CASSLGQGVRNSPLHF	TGTGCCAGCAGCTTGGGGCAGGGGGTTCGGAATTCACCCCTCCACTTT
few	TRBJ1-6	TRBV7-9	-	CASSPSGGHSPLHF	TGTGCCAGCAGCCCCTCGGGAGGTCACTCACCCCTCCACTTT
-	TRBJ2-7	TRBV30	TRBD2	CAWSVGLAGVEEQYF	TGTGCCTGGAGTGTAGGGCTAGCGGGAGTAGAGGAGCAGTACTTC
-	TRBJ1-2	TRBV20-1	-	CSASSGTTNYGYTF	TGCAGTGCTAGTTCCGGGACAACTAACTATGGCTACACCTTC
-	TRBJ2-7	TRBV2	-	CASNQQGIGAYEQYF	TGTGCCAGCAACCAACAGGGAATTGGGGCCTACGAGCAGTACTTC
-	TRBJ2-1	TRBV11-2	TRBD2	CASSSAPGLAGGYNEQFF	TGTGCCAGCAGCTCTGCCCCCGGGCTAGCGGGAGGCTACAATGAGCAGTTCTTC
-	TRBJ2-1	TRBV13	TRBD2	CASIQTSGRAFAYNEQFF	TGTGCCAGCATCCAGACTAGCGGGAGGGCCTTTGCCTACAATGAGCAGTTCTTC
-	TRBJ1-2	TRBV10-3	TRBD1	CASKGQGEYGYTF	TGTGCCAGCAAAGGACAGGGGGAATATGGCTACACCTTC
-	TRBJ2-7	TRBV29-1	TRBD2	CSVERGAYEQYF	TGCAGCGTTGAGCGGGGGGCCTACGAGCAGTACTTC
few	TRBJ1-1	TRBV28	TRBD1	CASSLNRGLAFF	TGTGCCAGCAGCCTCAACAGGGGGCTGGCTTTCTTT
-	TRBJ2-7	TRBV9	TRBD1	CASSSKTRTGHEQYF	TGTGCCAGCAGCTCAAAAACGAGGACAGGTCACGAGCAGTACTTC